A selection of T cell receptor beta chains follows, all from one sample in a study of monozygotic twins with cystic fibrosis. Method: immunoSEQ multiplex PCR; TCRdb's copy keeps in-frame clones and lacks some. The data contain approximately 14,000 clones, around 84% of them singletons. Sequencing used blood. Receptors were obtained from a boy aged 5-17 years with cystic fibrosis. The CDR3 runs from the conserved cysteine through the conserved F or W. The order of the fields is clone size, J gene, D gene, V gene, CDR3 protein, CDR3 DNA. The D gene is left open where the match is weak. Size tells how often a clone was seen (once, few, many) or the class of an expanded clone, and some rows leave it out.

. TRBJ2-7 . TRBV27 CASSSEPGTIVNYEQYF TGTGCCAGCAGTTCTGAACCTGGGACCATCGTTAACTACGAGCAGTACTTC
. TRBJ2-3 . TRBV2 CASSEALFSTDTQYF TGTGCCAGCAGTGAAGCGCTTTTCTCCACAGATACGCAGTATTTT
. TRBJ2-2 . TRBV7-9 CASSSRQVRGELFF TGTGCCAGCAGCTCAAGACAGGTGCGGGGGGAGCTGTTTTTT
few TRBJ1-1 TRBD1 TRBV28 CASSPDRGEAFF TGTGCCAGCAGCCCCGACAGGGGTGAAGCTTTCTTT
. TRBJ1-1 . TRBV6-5 CASREGGWTEAFF TGTGCCAGCAGGGAGGGGGGTTGGACTGAAGCTTTCTTT
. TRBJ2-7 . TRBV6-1 CASSEFSVSEQYF TGTGCCAGCAGTGAATTTTCGGTTTCCGAGCAGTACTTC
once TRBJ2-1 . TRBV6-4 CASSRDVGFNEQFF TGTGCCAGCAGCCGGGACGTTGGGTTCAATGAGCAGTTCTTC
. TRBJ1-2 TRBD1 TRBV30 CAWSSDRGLSAYTF TGTGCCTGGAGTTCCGACAGGGGTTTATCCGCTTACACCTTC
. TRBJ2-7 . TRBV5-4 CASSLRQGGAYEQYF TGTGCCAGCAGCTTACGGCAGGGGGGTGCCTACGAGCAGTACTTC
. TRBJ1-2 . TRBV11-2 CASSLSGTQGQPYTF TGTGCCAGCAGCTTAAGTGGGACCCAGGGGCAGCCCTACACCTTC
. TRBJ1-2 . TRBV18 CASSPLSGISYGYTF TGTGCCAGCTCACCTCTATCCGGGATCAGCTATGGCTACACCTTC
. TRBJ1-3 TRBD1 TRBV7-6 CASSYKSDRGRDGTGNTIYF TGTGCCAGCAGCTATAAATCGGACAGGGGGCGCGACGGCACTGGAAACACCATATATTTT
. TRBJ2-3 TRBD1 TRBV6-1 CASSGQGAHTDTQYF TGTGCCAGCAGTGGACAGGGGGCCCACACAGATACGCAGTATTTT
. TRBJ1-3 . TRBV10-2 CASADGGGSGNTIYF TGCGCCAGCGCTGATGGGGGAGGGTCTGGAAACACCATATATTTT
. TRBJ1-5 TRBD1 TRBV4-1 CASSQDGTGENQPQHF TGCGCCAGCAGCCAAGACGGGACAGGAGAAAATCAGCCCCAGCATTTT
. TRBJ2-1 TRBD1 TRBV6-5 CASSYIDRGNEQFF TGTGCCAGCAGTTACATCGACAGGGGAAATGAGCAGTTCTTC
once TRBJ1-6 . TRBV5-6 CASSGTVTYSPLHF TGTGCCAGCAGCGGGACCGTGACTTATTCACCCCTCCACTTT
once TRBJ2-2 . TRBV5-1 CASSLTGQYTGELFF TGCGCCAGCAGCTTAACGGGACAATACACCGGGGAGCTGTTTTTT
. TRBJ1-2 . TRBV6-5 CASSKHRDYGYTF TGTGCCAGCAGCAAGCACCGCGACTATGGCTACACCTTC
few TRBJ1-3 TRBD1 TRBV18 CASSPGQTGNTIYF TGTGCCAGCTCACCGGGACAGACTGGAAACACCATATATTTT
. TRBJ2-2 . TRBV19 CASSPGEATGELFF TGTGCCAGTAGTCCGGGCGAGGCCACCGGGGAGCTGTTTTTT
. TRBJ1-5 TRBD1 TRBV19 CASSVRDRNQPQHF TGTGCCAGTAGTGTTAGGGACAGAAATCAGCCCCAGCATTTT
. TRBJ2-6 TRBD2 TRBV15 CATSTPVSGLAGKSGANVLTF TGTGCCACCAGCACCCCCGTATCGGGACTAGCGGGAAAATCTGGGGCCAACGTCCTGACTTTC
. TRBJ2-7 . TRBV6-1 CASSELAGNEQYF TGTGCCAGCAGTGAACTTGCGGGAAACGAGCAGTACTTC
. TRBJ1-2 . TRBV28 CASSLAPAGVDYGYTF TGTGCCAGCAGTTTAGCCCCAGCAGGGGTCGACTATGGCTACACCTTC